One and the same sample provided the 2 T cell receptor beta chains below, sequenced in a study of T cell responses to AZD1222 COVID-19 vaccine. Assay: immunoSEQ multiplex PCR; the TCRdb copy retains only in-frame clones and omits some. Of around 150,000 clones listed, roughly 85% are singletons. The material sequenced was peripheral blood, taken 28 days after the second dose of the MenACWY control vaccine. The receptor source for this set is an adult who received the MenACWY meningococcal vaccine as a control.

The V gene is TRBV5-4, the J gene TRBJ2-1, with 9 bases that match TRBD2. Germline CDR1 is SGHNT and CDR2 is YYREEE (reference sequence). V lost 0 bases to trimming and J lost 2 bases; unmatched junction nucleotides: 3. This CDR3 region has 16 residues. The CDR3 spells CASSLGASGAYNEQFF. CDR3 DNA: TGTGCCAGCAGCTTGGGGGCTAGCGGGGCCTACAATGAGCAGTTCTTC.

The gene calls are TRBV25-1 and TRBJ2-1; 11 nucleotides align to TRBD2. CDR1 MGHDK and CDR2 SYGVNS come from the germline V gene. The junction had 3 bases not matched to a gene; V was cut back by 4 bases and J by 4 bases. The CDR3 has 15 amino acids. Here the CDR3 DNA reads TGTGCCAGCAGTGCCCGACTAGCGGGGTACAATGAGCAGTTCTTC. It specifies CASSARLAGYNEQFF.